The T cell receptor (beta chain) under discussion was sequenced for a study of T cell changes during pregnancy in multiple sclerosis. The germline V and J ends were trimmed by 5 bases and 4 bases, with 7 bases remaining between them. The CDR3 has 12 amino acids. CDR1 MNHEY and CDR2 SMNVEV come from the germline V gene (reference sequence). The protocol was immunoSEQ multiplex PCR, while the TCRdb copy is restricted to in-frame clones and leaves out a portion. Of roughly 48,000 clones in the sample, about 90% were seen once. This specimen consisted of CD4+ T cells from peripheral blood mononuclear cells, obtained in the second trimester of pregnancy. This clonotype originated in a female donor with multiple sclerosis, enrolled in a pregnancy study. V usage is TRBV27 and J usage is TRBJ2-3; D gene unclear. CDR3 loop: CASSLSSDTQYF. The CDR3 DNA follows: TGTGCCAGCAGTCTCTCCTCAGATACGCAGTATTTT.